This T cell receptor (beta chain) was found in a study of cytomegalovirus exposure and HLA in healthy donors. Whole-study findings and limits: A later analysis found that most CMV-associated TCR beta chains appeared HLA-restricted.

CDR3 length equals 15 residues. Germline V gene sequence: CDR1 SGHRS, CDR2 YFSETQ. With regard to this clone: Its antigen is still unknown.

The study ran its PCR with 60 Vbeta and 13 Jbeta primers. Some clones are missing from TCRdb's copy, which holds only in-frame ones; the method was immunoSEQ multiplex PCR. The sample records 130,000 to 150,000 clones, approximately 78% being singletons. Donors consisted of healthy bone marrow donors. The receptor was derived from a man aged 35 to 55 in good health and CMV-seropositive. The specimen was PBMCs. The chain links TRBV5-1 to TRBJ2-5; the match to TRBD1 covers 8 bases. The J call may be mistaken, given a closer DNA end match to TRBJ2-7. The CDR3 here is CASSLAGQGSYEQYF. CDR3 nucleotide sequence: TGCGCCAGCAGCTTGGCCGGACAGGGATCCTACGAGCAGTACTTC.